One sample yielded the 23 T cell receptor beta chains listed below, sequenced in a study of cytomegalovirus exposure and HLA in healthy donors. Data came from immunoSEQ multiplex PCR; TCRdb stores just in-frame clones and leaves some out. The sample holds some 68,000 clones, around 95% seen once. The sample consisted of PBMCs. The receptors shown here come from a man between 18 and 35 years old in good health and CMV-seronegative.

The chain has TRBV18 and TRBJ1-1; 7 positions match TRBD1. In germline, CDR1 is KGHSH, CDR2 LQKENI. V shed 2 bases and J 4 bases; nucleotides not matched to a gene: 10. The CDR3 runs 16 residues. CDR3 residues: CASSPGNRGMSTEAFF. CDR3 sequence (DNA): TGTGCCAGCTCACCAGGTAACAGGGGAATGAGCACTGAAGCTTTCTTT.

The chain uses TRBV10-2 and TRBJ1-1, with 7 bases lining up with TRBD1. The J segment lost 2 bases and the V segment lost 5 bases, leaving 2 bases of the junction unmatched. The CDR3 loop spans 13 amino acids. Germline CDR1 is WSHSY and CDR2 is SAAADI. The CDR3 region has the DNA TGCGCCAGCAGTTTAGGGGGCAACACTGAAGCTTTCTTT. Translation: CASSLGGNTEAFF.

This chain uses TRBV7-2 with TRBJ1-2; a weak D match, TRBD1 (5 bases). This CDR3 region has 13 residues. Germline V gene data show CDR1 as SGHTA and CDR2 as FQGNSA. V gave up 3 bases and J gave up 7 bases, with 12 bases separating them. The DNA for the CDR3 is TGTGCCAGCAGCTTGGGGCAGGGCGGTGGCTACACCTTC. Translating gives CASSLGQGGGYTF. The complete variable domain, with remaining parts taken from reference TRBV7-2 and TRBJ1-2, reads GAGVSQSPSNKVTEKGKDVELRCDPISGHTALYWYRQSLGQGLEFLIYFQGNSAPDKSGLPSDRFSAERTGGSVSTLTIQRTQQEDSAVYLCASSLGQGGGYTFGSGTRLTVV.

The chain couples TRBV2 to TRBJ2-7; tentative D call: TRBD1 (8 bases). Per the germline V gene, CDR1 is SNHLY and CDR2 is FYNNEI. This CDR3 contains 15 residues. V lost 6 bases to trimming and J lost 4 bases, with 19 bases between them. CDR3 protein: CASRLDRGGAYEQYF. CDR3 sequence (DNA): TGTGCCAGCAGGCTAGACAGGGGAGGGGCATACGAGCAGTACTTC.

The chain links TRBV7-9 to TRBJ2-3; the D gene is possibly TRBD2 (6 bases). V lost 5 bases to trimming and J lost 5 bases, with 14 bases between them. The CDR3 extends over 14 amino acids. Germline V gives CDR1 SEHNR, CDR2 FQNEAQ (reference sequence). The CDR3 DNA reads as TGTGCCAGCAGCCCCGGCGGGACTGGAGATACGCAGTATTTT. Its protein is CASSPGGTGDTQYF.

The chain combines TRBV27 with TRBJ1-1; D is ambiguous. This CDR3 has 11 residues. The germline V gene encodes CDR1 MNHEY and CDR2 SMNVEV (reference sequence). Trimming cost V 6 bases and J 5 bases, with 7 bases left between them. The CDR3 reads CASSSGTEAFF. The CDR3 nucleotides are TGTGCCAGCAGCTCGGGGACTGAAGCTTTCTTT.

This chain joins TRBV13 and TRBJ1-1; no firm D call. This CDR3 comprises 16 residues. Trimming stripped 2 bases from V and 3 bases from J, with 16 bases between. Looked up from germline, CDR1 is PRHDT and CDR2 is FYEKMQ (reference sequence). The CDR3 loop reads CASSLSGESEDTEAFF. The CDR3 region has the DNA TGTGCCAGCAGCTTAAGCGGGGAATCGGAGGACACTGAAGCTTTCTTT. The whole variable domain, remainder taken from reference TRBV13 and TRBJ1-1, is AAGVIQSPRHLIKEKRETATLKCYPIPRHDTVYWYQQGPGQDPQFLISFYEKMQSDKGSIPDRFSAQQFSDYHSELNMSSLELGDSALYFCASSLSGESEDTEAFFGQGTRLTVV.

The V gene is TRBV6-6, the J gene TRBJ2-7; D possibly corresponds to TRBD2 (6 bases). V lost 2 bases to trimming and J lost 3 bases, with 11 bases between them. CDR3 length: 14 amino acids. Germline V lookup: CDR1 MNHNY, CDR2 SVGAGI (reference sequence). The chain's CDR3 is CASSYREDSYEQYF. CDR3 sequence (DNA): TGTGCCAGCAGTTACAGGGAGGATAGCTACGAGCAGTACTTC.

CDR3 protein: CAAGGLTGELFF. In DNA form, the CDR3 reads TGTGCCGCAGGGGGGCTCACCGGGGAGCTGTTTTTT. V and J are TRBV19 and TRBJ2-2, with a weak D call TRBD1 (7 bases). The CDR3 loop spans 12 amino acids. Trimming removed 11 bases from V and 4 bases from J, with 11 bases in between. The germline CDR1 and CDR2 sequences are LNHDA and SQIVND (reference sequence).

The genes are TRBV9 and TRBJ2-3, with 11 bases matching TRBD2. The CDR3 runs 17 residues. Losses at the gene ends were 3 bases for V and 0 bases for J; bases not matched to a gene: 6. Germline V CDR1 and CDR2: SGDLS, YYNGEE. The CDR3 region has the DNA TGTGCCAGCAGCGCTGGGCCTAGCGGGAGGAGCACAGATACGCAGTATTTT. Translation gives CASSAGPSGRSTDTQYF.

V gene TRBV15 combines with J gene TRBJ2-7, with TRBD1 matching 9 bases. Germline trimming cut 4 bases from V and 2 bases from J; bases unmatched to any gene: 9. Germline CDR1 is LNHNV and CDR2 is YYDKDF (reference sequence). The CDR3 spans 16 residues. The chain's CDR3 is CATSKARGQGPYEQYF. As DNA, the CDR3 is TGTGCCACCAGCAAAGCCCGGGGACAGGGACCCTACGAGCAGTACTTC.

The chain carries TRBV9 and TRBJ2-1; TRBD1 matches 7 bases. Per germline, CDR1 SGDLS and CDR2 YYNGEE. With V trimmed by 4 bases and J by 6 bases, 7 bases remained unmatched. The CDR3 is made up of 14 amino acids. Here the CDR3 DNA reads TGTGCCAGCAGCCCCCGACAGGGTGTCAATGAGCAGTTCTTC. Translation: CASSPRQGVNEQFF.

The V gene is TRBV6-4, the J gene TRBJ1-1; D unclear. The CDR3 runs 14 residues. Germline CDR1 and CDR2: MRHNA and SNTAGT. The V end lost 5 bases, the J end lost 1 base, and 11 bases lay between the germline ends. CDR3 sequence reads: CASSPSAENTEAFF. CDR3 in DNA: TGTGCCAGCAGTCCTTCGGCGGAGAACACTGAAGCTTTCTTT.

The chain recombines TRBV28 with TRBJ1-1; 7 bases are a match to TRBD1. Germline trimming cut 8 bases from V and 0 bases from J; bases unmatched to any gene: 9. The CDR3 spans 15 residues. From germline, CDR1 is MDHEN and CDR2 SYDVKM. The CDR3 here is CASRQGRSLNTEAFF. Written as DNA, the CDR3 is TGTGCCAGCCGACAGGGAAGGTCTCTGAACACTGAAGCTTTCTTT. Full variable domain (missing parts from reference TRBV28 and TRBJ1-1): DVKVTQSSRYLVKRTGEKVFLECVQDMDHENMFWYRQDPGLGLRLIYFSYDVKMKEKGDIPEGYSVSREKKERFSLILESASTNQTSMYLCASRQGRSLNTEAFFGQGTRLTVV.

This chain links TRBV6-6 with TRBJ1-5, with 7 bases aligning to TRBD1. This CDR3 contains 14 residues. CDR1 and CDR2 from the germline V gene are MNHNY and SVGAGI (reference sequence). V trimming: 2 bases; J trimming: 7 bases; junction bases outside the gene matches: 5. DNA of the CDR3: TGTGCCAGCAGTTACCTAGACAGGGACCAGCCCCAGCATTTT. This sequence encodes CASSYLDRDQPQHF.

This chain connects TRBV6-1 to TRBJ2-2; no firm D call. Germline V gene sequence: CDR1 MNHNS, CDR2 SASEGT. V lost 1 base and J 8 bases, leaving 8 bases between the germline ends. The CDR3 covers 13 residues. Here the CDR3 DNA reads TGTGCCAGCAGTGAAGGGTCAGCGGGGGAGCTGTTTTTT. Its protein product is CASSEGSAGELFF.

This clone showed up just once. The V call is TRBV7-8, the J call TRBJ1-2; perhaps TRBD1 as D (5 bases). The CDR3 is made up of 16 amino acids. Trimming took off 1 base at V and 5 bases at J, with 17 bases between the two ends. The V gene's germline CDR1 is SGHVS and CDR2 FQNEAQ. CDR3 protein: CASSLGGRLSPYGYTF. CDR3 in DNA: TGTGCCAGCAGCTTAGGGGGCAGGCTCTCACCATATGGCTACACCTTC.

CDR3 nucleotides: TGTGCCAGTAGAGACAGCGTTGAAATGAACACTGAAGCTTTCTTT. This gives the protein CASRDSVEMNTEAFF. The chain has TRBV19 and TRBJ1-1, with a possible D match to TRBD1 (5 bases). V dropped 6 bases and J dropped 0 bases, with 14 bases sitting between them. The CDR3 spans 15 residues. Germline CDR1 and CDR2: LNHDA and SQIVND (reference sequence).

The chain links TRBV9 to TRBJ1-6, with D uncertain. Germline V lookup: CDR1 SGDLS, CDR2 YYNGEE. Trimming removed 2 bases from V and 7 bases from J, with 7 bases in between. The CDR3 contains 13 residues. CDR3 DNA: TGTGCCAGCAGCGTTGACTTGAATTCACCCCTCCACTTT. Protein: CASSVDLNSPLHF.

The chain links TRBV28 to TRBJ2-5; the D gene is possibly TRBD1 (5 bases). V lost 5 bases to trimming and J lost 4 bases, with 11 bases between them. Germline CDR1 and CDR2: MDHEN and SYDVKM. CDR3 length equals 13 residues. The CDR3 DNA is TGTGCCAGCAGTCCCTGGGGCGGAGAGACCCAGTACTTC. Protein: CASSPWGGETQYF.

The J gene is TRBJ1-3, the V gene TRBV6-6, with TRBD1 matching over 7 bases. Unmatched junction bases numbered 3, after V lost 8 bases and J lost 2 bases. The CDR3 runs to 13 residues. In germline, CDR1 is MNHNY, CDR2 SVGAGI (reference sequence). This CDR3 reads CASGGQTGNTIYF. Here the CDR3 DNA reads TGTGCCAGCGGGGGACAGACTGGAAACACCATATATTTT.

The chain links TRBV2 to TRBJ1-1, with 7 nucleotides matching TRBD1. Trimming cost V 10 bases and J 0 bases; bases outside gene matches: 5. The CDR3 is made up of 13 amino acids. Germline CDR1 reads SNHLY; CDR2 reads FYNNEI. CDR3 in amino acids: CANRGAMNTEAFF. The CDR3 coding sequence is TGTGCCAACAGGGGCGCTATGAACACTGAAGCTTTCTTT.

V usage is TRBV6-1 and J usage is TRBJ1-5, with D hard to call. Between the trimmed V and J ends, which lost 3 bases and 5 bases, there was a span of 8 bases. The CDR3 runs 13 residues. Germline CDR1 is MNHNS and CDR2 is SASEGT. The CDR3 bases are TGTGCCAGCAGTGATTTCCTCGATCAGCCCCAGCATTTT. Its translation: CASSDFLDQPQHF.